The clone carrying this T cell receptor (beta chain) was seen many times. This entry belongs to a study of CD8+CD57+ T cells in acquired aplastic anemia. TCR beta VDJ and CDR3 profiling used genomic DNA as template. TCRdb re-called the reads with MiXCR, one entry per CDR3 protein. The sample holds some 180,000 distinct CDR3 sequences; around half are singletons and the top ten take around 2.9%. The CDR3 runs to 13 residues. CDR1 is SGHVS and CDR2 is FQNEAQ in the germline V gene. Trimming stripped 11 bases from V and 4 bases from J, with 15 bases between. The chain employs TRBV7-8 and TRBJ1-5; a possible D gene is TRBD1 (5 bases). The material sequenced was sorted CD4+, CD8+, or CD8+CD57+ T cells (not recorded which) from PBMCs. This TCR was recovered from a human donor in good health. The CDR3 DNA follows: TGTGCCGGGGGGAAAAGGGTAAATCAGCCCCAGCATTTT. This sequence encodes CAGGKRVNQPQHF.